The entry below gives a single T cell receptor (beta chain) sequence along with its context. What it recognizes is unknown. The repertoire was sequenced with immunoSEQ multiplex PCR; TCRdb's copy has only in-frame clones and lacks some. This sample yields over a million clones, of which more than 75% are seen a single time; more than 0.5% belongs to the top ten. The data were taken from a study of shared clonotypes between healthy human individuals. This CDR3 has 14 residues. Germline V gene data show CDR1 as SQVTM and CDR2 as ANQGSEA. The trim removed 7 bases at V and 0 bases at J, leaving 7 bases unmatched. Study-level findings and limits: Clonotype sharing among donors likely depends on sequencing depth. Between a handful of donors, naive CD4 clonotypes were shared at a level of approximately 5%. Sorted-subset sequencing, rarefaction showed, was incomplete despite large depth.

The TCR originated in a young man in good health. Some clones in this sample may be carry-over from other donors' samples. This chain links TRBV29-1 with TRBJ2-3; 7 nucleotides align to TRBD2. Sample: memory CD4+ T cells from PBMCs. Noted subset: CD45RA-negative fraction. The CDR3 DNA is TGCAGCGGGGGCTCTAGCGGAAGCACAGATACGCAGTATTTT. It codes for CSGGSSGSTDTQYF.